This TCR beta chain is from a study of cytomegalovirus exposure and HLA in healthy donors. The overall study: Of several hundred genotyped donors, roughly 81% grouped in the Caucasian-associated ancestry cluster.

General observations from the study: Later findings reportedly placed an Asian-associated ancestry cluster below the roughly 660-donor mean for N-insertions. Per a prior analysis, the majority of TCR beta V segments were productive roughly 87% or roughly 30% of the time.

Turning to this clone: Its matching antigen is unknown.

The PCR made use of 60 Vbeta and 13 Jbeta primers. Assay: immunoSEQ multiplex PCR; the TCRdb copy retains only in-frame clones and omits some. Here the sample spans 150,000 or so clones, roughly 80% being singletons. This TCR derives from a boy aged 2-9 years in good health and CMV-seronegative. Sample: PBMCs.

The CDR3 here is CASSPTGGIGQPQHF. In DNA, the CDR3 is TGTGCCAGCAGCCCAACAGGGGGAATCGGTCAGCCCCAGCATTTT. The V and J genes are TRBV9 and TRBJ1-5; 8 bases agree with TRBD1. Germline V CDR1 and CDR2: SGDLS, YYNGEE. The CDR3 extends over 15 amino acids. The V and J ends lost 4 bases and 6 bases, in that order; junction bases with no gene match: 9.